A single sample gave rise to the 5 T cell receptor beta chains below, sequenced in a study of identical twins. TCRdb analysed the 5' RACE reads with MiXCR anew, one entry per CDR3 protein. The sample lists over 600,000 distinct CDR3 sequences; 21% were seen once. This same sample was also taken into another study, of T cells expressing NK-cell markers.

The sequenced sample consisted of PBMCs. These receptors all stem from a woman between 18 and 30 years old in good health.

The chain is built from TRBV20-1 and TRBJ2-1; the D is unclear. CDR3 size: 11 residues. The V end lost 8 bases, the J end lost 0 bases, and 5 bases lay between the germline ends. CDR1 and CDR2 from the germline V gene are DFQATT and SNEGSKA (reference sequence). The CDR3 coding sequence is TGCAGTATACCCTCCTACAATGAGCAGTTCTTC. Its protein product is CSIPSYNEQFF.

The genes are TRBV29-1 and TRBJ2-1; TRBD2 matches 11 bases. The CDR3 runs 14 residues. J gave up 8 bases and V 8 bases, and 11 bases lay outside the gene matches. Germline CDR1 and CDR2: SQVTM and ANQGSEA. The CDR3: CSLRVAGGLDEQFF. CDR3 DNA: TGCAGCCTCCGGGTAGCGGGAGGGCTAGATGAGCAGTTCTTC.

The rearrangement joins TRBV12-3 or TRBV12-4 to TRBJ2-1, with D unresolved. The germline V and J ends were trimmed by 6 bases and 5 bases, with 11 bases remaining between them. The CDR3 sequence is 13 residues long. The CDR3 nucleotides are TGTGCCAGCAGCTTTGGGATAAACAATGAGCAGTTCTTC. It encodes CASSFGINNEQFF.

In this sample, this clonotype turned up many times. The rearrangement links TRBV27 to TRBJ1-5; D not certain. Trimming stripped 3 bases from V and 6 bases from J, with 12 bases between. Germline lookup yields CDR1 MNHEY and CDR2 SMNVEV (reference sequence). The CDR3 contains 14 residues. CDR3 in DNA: TGTGCCAGCAGTTTGCGTCAGGAGGCTCAGCCCCAGCATTTT. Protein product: CASSLRQEAQPQHF.

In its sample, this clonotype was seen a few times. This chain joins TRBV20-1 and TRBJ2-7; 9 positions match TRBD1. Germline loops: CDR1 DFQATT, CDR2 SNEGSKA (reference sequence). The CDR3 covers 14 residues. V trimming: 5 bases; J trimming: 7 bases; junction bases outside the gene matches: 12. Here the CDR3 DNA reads TGCAGTGCTCATCCCGGGACAGGGCTTGAAGAGCAGTACTTC. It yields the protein CSAHPGTGLEEQYF.